This is a list of T cell receptor beta chains from one sample in a study of STAT5B mutations in CD4+ large granular lymphocyte leukemia. Using immunoSEQ multiplex PCR, the repertoire was profiled, and TCRdb retains in-frame clones only, with some absent. This table has 30,000 to 40,000 clones, around 76% appearing once. Sequencing was done on a sample of CD4+ T cells from blood buffy coats. The receptors were sampled from a human donor in good health. Both conserved end residues are part of each CDR3. D genes are given only for firm matches. Expanded clones are given a class, and other clones once, few, many or no size at all.

>once|TRBJ2-7|TRBD1|TRBV5-1
CASSLSWTGTEQYF
TGCGCCAGCAGCTTGTCATGGACAGGGACCGAGCAGTACTTC
>once|TRBJ2-7|TRBD2|TRBV15
CATSRGQIGLASHQEQYF
TGTGCCACCAGCAGAGGACAAATAGGACTAGCGAGTCATCAGGAGCAGTACTTC
>-|TRBJ2-1|TRBD2|TRBV7-6
CASSLRGSSYNEQFF
TGTGCCAGCAGCTTACGCGGGAGCTCCTACAATGAGCAGTTCTTC
>-|TRBJ2-7|-|TRBV9
CASSVGDEQYF
TGTGCCAGCAGCGTAGGGGACGAGCAGTACTTC
>-|TRBJ2-3|TRBD2|TRBV7-2
CASSFLAGNTDTQYF
TGTGCCAGCAGCTTCCTAGCGGGGAACACAGATACGCAGTATTTT
>few|TRBJ2-5|-|TRBV7-8
CASSFGAGSGETQYF
TGTGCCAGCAGCTTCGGCGCAGGGAGTGGGGAGACCCAGTACTTC
>-|TRBJ1-5|TRBD1|TRBV5-4
CASSRDRGTQPQHF
TGTGCCAGCAGCCGTGACAGGGGAACTCAGCCCCAGCATTTT
>-|TRBJ2-2|TRBD1|TRBV12-5
CASGAGTGVSGELFF
TGTGCTAGTGGTGCCGGGACAGGGGTGTCCGGGGAGCTGTTTTTT
>-|TRBJ2-5|-|TRBV7-9
CASRRGLGETQYF
TGTGCCAGCAGGAGGGGGTTGGGAGAGACCCAGTACTTC
>-|TRBJ1-2|TRBD1|TRBV27
CASSFRQGHGYTF
TGTGCCAGCAGTTTCCGACAGGGCCATGGCTACACCTTC